The rows below give T cell receptor beta chains drawn from one sample of a study of shared clonotypes between healthy human individuals. Here immunoSEQ multiplex PCR was the method, and the copy in TCRdb shows in-frame clones only, minus some. The sample carries approximately 2.5 million clones, roughly 92% recorded once. The source material was naive CD4+ T cells sorted from blood. These TCRs come from a man aged 18 to 30 in good health. Both conserved end residues are part of each CDR3. The D gene is left open where the match is weak. Clone size is given for some rows only: seen once, a few or many times, or a class if the clone is expanded.

J gene	V gene	clone size	D gene	CDR3 protein	CDR3 DNA
TRBJ2-2	TRBV18	-	-	CASSPQGSLNTGELFF	TGTGCCAGCTCACCACAGGGCTCCTTGAACACCGGGGAGCTGTTTTTT
TRBJ2-3	TRBV4-3	once	TRBD2	CASSQELGLAGFSTDTQYF	TGCGCCAGCAGTCAAGAACTTGGACTAGCGGGATTTAGCACAGATACGCAGTATTTT
TRBJ2-7	TRBV9	once	-	CASSVESGSYEQYF	TGTGCCAGCAGCGTAGAAAGCGGATCCTACGAGCAGTACTTC
TRBJ1-5	TRBV4-1	-	TRBD1	CASSQAGSGTGGTHNQPQHF	TGCGCCAGCAGCCAAGCCGGGTCCGGGACAGGGGGTACACATAATCAGCCCCAGCATTTT
TRBJ2-1	TRBV7-9	-	TRBD1	CASSYGTDGHEQFF	TGTGCCAGCAGCTACGGGACAGACGGGCATGAGCAGTTCTTC
TRBJ1-2	TRBV18	-	-	CASSMKGYGYTF	TGTGCCAGCTCAATGAAGGGCTATGGCTACACCTTC
TRBJ1-6	TRBV19	-	-	CASTMSSYNSPLHF	TGTGCCAGTACCATGAGCTCCTATAATTCACCCCTCCACTTT
TRBJ2-3	TRBV6-5	-	-	CASSPIPGTQYF	TGTGCCAGCAGTCCTATCCCAGGCACGCAGTATTTT
TRBJ2-7	TRBV10-2	-	-	CASSVDGKSSYEQYF	TGCGCCAGCAGCGTGGACGGGAAGAGCTCCTACGAGCAGTACTTC
TRBJ2-2	TRBV30	-	TRBD2	CAWSGLAGSNTGELFF	TGTGCCTGGAGTGGGCTAGCGGGATCGAACACCGGGGAGCTGTTTTTT
TRBJ1-4	TRBV4-1	once	TRBD1	CASSQAPTLGYRGEGNEKLFF	TGCGCCAGCAGCCAAGCCCCCACGCTCGGGTACAGGGGAGAAGGTAATGAAAAACTGTTTTTT
TRBJ2-7	TRBV28	-	-	CASTEGSYEQYF	TGTGCCAGCACAGAAGGGTCCTACGAGCAGTACTTC
TRBJ2-1	TRBV18	-	TRBD1	CASSFRTGHNEQFF	TGTGCCAGCTCATTTCGGACAGGGCACAATGAGCAGTTCTTC
TRBJ2-6	TRBV5-4	-	TRBD2	CASSPRLAGGAGANVLTF	TGTGCCAGCAGCCCCAGACTAGCGGGAGGTGCTGGGGCCAACGTCCTGACTTTC
TRBJ2-3	TRBV7-3	once	-	CASSLWPTDTQYF	TGTGCCAGCAGCCTTTGGCCGACAGATACGCAGTATTTT
TRBJ2-7	TRBV20-1	-	-	CSGGSNYEQYF	TGCAGTGGTGGCAGCAACTACGAGCAGTACTTC
TRBJ1-5	TRBV30	-	-	CAWSEVGYSNQPQHF	TGTGCCTGGAGTGAGGTAGGGTATAGCAATCAGCCCCAGCATTTT
TRBJ2-2	TRBV10-3	-	-	CAISDFPGTGELFF	TGTGCCATCAGTGACTTTCCGGGCACCGGGGAGCTGTTTTTT
TRBJ1-1	TRBV29-1	few	TRBD1	CSGAKGTANTEAFF	TGCAGCGGAGCCAAAGGGACAGCTAACACTGAAGCTTTCTTT
TRBJ2-3	TRBV10-3	once	-	CAIRDFGSTDTQYF	TGTGCCATCAGGGACTTCGGGAGCACAGATACGCAGTATTTT
TRBJ2-5	TRBV19	-	TRBD1	CASSIVRGLRETQYF	TGTGCCAGTAGTATAGTCAGGGGGCTAAGAGAGACCCAGTACTTC
TRBJ2-7	TRBV6-5	-	-	CASSYSGVRYYEQYF	TGTGCCAGCAGTTACTCAGGGGTACGCTACTACGAGCAGTACTTC
TRBJ1-2	TRBV19	-	-	CASSTRALYYGYTF	TGTGCCAGTAGTACCCGGGCCCTCTACTATGGCTACACCTTC
TRBJ1-2	TRBV19	-	-	CASSMLGEGSGYTF	TGTGCCAGTAGTATGTTAGGAGAAGGATCTGGCTACACCTTC
TRBJ2-2	TRBV5-1	once	-	CASSSQGDTGELFF	TGCGCCAGCAGCTCGCAGGGAGACACCGGGGAGCTGTTTTTT
TRBJ1-1	TRBV27	-	-	CASSLILGSEAFF	TGTGCCAGCAGTTTAATCTTGGGGTCTGAAGCTTTCTTT
TRBJ2-1	TRBV12-1	-	-	CASSFGRTGKAYNEQFF	TGTGCCAGCAGCTTTGGACGGACAGGGAAGGCCTACAATGAGCAGTTCTTC
TRBJ1-4	TRBV19	once	TRBD1	CASSEQGALQEKLFF	TGTGCCAGTAGTGAACAGGGGGCGCTACAAGAAAAACTGTTTTTT
TRBJ2-7	TRBV5-1	-	-	CASSLESMYEQYF	TGCGCCAGCAGCTTGGAGTCTATGTACGAGCAGTACTTC
TRBJ1-1	TRBV6-5	few	-	CATTKGTEAFF	TGTGCCACCACAAAGGGTACTGAAGCTTTCTTT
TRBJ1-1	TRBV5-4	-	-	CASSSQGRNTEAFF	TGTGCCAGCAGCTCACAGGGCAGGAACACTGAAGCTTTCTTT
TRBJ1-2	TRBV9	-	TRBD1	CASSVGRQGVYGYTF	TGTGCCAGCAGCGTAGGGAGACAGGGGGTCTATGGCTACACCTTC
TRBJ1-6	TRBV25-1	-	-	CASSDGVNSPLHF	TGTGCCAGCAGTGACGGAGTCAATTCACCCCTCCACTTT
TRBJ1-4	TRBV5-1	-	TRBD1	CASSLSQGVNEKLFF	TGCGCCAGCAGCTTATCACAGGGGGTTAATGAAAAACTGTTTTTT
TRBJ1-1	TRBV7-3	-	-	CASSLGSPMNEAFF	TGTGCCAGCAGCTTAGGGTCCCCCATGAATGAAGCTTTCTTT
TRBJ1-5	TRBV18	-	-	CASSPGTQYQPQHF	TGTGCCAGCTCACCCGGGACTCAATATCAGCCCCAGCATTTT
TRBJ1-2	TRBV19	-	-	CASRLQGVYGYTF	TGTGCCAGTAGACTACAGGGTGTCTATGGCTACACCTTC
TRBJ2-2	TRBV9	once	-	CASKGGELFF	TGTGCCAGCAAGGGCGGGGAGCTGTTTTTT
TRBJ2-2	TRBV11-2	-	-	CASSFSDANTGELFF	TGTGCCAGCAGCTTCTCCGATGCGAACACCGGGGAGCTGTTTTTT
TRBJ2-5	TRBV5-4	-	-	CASSLGLSQETQYF	TGTGCCAGCAGCTTGGGACTGTCCCAAGAGACCCAGTACTTC
TRBJ1-2	TRBV2	-	-	CASSERAPGVYGYTF	TGTGCCAGCAGTGAAAGGGCCCCAGGCGTCTATGGCTACACCTTC
TRBJ1-2	TRBV18	-	-	CASSPPSDIGYGYTF	TGTGCCAGCTCACCACCAAGTGACATTGGCTATGGCTACACCTTC
TRBJ1-1	TRBV6-6	-	TRBD1	CASSYGDRNTEAFF	TGTGCCAGCAGTTACGGGGACAGGAACACTGAAGCTTTCTTT
TRBJ2-7	TRBV28	-	-	CASSKLTGQYF	TGTGCCAGCAGTAAACTGACAGGGCAGTACTTC
TRBJ1-1	TRBV6-5	-	-	CASSPGAGKVGAFF	TGTGCCAGCAGTCCCGGGGCAGGGAAGGTGGGAGCTTTCTTT
TRBJ2-7	TRBV19	-	-	CASSNRGLDEQYF	TGTGCCAGTAGTAATCGGGGATTAGACGAGCAGTACTTC
TRBJ1-1	TRBV5-1	-	-	CASSSNADIRNTEAFF	TGCGCCAGCAGCTCGAATGCAGACATAAGGAACACTGAAGCTTTCTTT
TRBJ1-1	TRBV6-6	once	-	CASSRQTEAFF	TGTGCCAGCAGTCGGCAAACTGAAGCTTTCTTT
TRBJ2-7	TRBV2	-	TRBD1	CASRATGMGEQYF	TGTGCCAGCAGGGCGACAGGGATGGGCGAGCAGTACTTC
TRBJ2-3	TRBV7-9	-	-	CASSPLSTDTQYF	TGTGCCAGCAGCCCGTTAAGCACAGATACGCAGTATTTT
TRBJ1-5	TRBV19	-	-	CAAGRITVHSNQPQHF	TGTGCCGCTGGAAGGATTACAGTGCATAGCAATCAGCCCCAGCATTTT
TRBJ2-2	TRBV6-6	-	-	CASMGQKYTGELFF	TGTGCCAGCATGGGGCAGAAGTACACCGGGGAGCTGTTTTTT
TRBJ2-1	TRBV11-3	-	TRBD2	CASSRSLAGGPANEQFF	TGTGCCAGCAGCCGATCTTTAGCGGGAGGGCCTGCTAATGAGCAGTTCTTC
TRBJ2-5	TRBV7-7	-	TRBD1	CASSPGGPGAQETQYF	TGTGCTAGCAGCCCAGGGGGCCCCGGGGCCCAAGAGACCCAGTACTTC